Listed here are 12 T cell receptor beta chains from one sample, sequenced in a study of blood T cell repertoires in COVID-19. Produced via immunoSEQ multiplex PCR; TCRdb's table is partial and in-frame only. The table includes some 51,000 clones, more than 85% detected once. The sequenced material came from peripheral blood. These receptors were taken from a man aged 50-60 years with acute or convalescent COVID-19.

V is TRBV6-2 or TRBV6-3 and J is TRBJ2-2; 7 bases align to TRBD1. The CDR3 loop spans 16 amino acids. Germline values: CDR1 MNHEY, CDR2 SVGEGT. The trim removed 4 bases at V and 2 bases at J, leaving 7 bases unmatched. The CDR3 region is CASSLRQGSNTGELFF. DNA for the CDR3: TGTGCCAGCAGTTTACGACAGGGTTCCAACACCGGGGAGCTGTTTTTT.

The chain couples TRBV4-1 to TRBJ1-5, with TRBD1 matching over 9 bases. There are 15 residues in the CDR3. Germline loops: CDR1 MGHRA, CDR2 YSYEKL. Losses at the gene ends were 0 bases for V and 6 bases for J; bases not matched to a gene: 3. CDR3 sequence reads: CASSQDVDRGQPQHF. The DNA for the CDR3 is TGCGCCAGCAGCCAAGATGTGGACAGGGGTCAGCCCCAGCATTTT.

V usage is TRBV3-1 (or the pseudogene TRBV3-2) and J usage is TRBJ1-1; no reliable D call. Per germline, CDR1 LGHDT and CDR2 YNNKEL (reference sequence). V was clipped by 2 bases and J by 3 bases, with 4 bases between them. The CDR3 loop spans 12 amino acids. CDR3 amino acids: CASSQIDTEAFF. CDR3 bases: TGTGCCAGCAGCCAAATAGACACTGAAGCTTTCTTT.

The chain carries TRBV30 and TRBJ2-3; 7 bases are a match to TRBD1. CDR3 length: 19 amino acids. Losses at the gene ends were 4 bases for V and 2 bases for J; bases not matched to a gene: 21. Germline loops: CDR1 GTSNPN, CDR2 SVGIG (reference sequence). The CDR3 reads CAWTTGQAKLRQTTDTQYF. In DNA, the CDR3 is TGTGCCTGGACCACCGGACAGGCGAAATTGCGACAGACCACAGATACGCAGTATTTT.

V usage is TRBV11-3 and J usage is TRBJ2-7, with 7 bases identical to TRBD1. This CDR3 contains 13 residues. V lost 11 bases, J lost 0 bases, and 7 bases stayed unmatched. Looked up from germline, CDR1 is SGHNT and CDR2 is YENEEA. CDR3 coding DNA: TGTGCCTGGGCAGGGGGTAGCTCCTACGAGCAGTACTTC. This codes for CAWAGGSSYEQYF.

The J gene is TRBJ1-2, the V gene TRBV10-3, with D perhaps matching TRBD1 (5 bases). The CDR3 consists of 13 residues. V lost 6 bases to trimming and J lost 7 bases, with 15 bases between them. Germline V CDR1 and CDR2: ENHRY, SYGVKD. The CDR3 DNA sequence: TGTGCCATCAGGGGGCTAGCGGGGAGTGGCTACACCTTC. Its protein product is CAIRGLAGSGYTF.

Only one count was recorded for this clone. The chain carries TRBV15 and TRBJ1-2; TRBD1 matches 7 bases. CDR1 is LNHNV and CDR2 is YYDKDF in the germline V gene (reference sequence). This CDR3 is 16 amino acids long. The ends lost 1 base at V and 5 bases at J; junction bases unmatched: 10. CDR3 loop: CATSRGDSRFSYGYTF. The CDR3 DNA reads as TGTGCCACCAGCAGAGGGGACAGTCGCTTTTCATATGGCTACACCTTC.

As concerns this clone: This sample includes further DNA sequences coding for the same CDR3. V gene TRBV20-1 combines with J gene TRBJ1-5, with 11 bases lining up with TRBD1. Per germline, CDR1 DFQATT and CDR2 SNEGSKA (reference sequence). V was clipped by 6 bases and J by 7 bases; unmatched bases: 8. The CDR3 contains 14 residues. The CDR3 nucleotides read TGCAGTGCGAGTCCCGGGACAGGGGGACAGCCCCAGCATTTT. Its translation is CSASPGTGGQPQHF.

V and J are TRBV5-1 and TRBJ2-2; TRBD1 aligns across 8 bases. The CDR3 has 16 amino acids. V lost 4 bases to trimming and J lost 4 bases; unmatched junction nucleotides: 9. Per the germline V gene, CDR1 is SGHRS and CDR2 is YFSETQ. This CDR3 reads CASSTEGQAITGELFF. In nucleotides, the CDR3 is TGCGCCAGCAGCACTGAGGGACAGGCGATCACCGGGGAGCTGTTTTTT.

V usage is TRBV23-1 and J usage is TRBJ1-5, with 7 bases aligning to TRBD1. TRBV23-1 is known as an ORF, though its function is uncertain. CDR3 length: 21 residues. J lost 0 bases, V lost 1 base, and 18 bases had no gene match. CDR3 in amino acids: CASSQCVSGTEGHYSNQPQHF. The CDR3 DNA reads as TGCGCCAGCAGTCAATGCGTCTCCGGGACAGAGGGCCACTATAGCAATCAGCCCCAGCATTTT.

The rearrangement joins TRBV19 to TRBJ1-2, with D perhaps TRBD1 (6 bases). There are 15 residues in the CDR3. Germline V gene lookup returns CDR1 LNHDA and CDR2 SQIVND (reference sequence). Between the trimmed V and J ends, which lost 1 base and 0 bases, there was a span of 9 bases. The CDR3 sequence is CASSIVGQTNYGYTF. The DNA of the CDR3 is TGTGCCAGTAGTATAGTCGGACAGACTAACTATGGCTACACCTTC.

The rearrangement joins TRBV10-3 to TRBJ1-2; 8 bases are a match to TRBD1. This CDR3 is built from 13 residues. The J segment lost 7 bases and the V segment lost 5 bases, leaving 6 bases of the junction unmatched. Germline V gene lookup returns CDR1 ENHRY and CDR2 SYGVKD. CDR3 sequence (DNA): TGTGCCATCAGTCGACAGGGGTTCGTTGGCTACACCTTC. Translated, it gives CAISRQGFVGYTF.